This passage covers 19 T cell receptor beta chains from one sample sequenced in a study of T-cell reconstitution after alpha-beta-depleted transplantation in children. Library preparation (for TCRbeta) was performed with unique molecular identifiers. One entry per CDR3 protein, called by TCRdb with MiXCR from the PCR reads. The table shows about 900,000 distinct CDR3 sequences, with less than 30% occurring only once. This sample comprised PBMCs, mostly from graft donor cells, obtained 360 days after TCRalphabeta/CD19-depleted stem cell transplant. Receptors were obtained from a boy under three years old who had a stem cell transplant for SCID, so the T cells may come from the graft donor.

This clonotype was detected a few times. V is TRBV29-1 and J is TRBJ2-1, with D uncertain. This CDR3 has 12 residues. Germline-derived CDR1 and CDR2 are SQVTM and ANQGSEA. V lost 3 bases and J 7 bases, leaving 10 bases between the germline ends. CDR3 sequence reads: CSVDRHQNEQFF. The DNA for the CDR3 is TGCAGCGTTGATCGGCACCAGAATGAGCAGTTCTTC.

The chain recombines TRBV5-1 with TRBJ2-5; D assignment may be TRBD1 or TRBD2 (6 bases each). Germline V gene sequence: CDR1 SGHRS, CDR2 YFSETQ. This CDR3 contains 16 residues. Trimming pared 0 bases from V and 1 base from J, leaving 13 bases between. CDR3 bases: TGCGCCAGCAGCTTGGGACCACAGGGACTCCAAGAGACCCAGTACTTC. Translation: CASSLGPQGLQETQYF.

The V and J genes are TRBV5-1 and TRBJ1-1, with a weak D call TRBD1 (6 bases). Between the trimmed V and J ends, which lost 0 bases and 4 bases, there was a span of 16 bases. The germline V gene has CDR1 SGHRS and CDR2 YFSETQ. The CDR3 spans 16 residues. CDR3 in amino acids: CASSLERGGVGTEAFF. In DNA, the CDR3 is TGCGCCAGCAGCTTGGAACGGGGGGGCGTCGGCACTGAAGCTTTCTTT.

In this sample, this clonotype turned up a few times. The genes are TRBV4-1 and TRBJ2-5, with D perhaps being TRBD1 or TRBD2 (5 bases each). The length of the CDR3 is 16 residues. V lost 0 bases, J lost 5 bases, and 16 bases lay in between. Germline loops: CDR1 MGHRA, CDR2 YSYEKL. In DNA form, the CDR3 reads TGCGCCAGCAGCCAAGATGGGACCCCGGTAGCCGAGACCCAGTACTTC. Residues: CASSQDGTPVAETQYF.

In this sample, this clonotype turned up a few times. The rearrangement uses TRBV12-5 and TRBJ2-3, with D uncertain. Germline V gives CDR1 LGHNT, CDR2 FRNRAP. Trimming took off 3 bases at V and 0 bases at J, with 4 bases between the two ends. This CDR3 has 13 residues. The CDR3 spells CASGFSSTDTQYF. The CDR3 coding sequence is TGTGCTAGTGGTTTCTCAAGCACAGATACGCAGTATTTT.

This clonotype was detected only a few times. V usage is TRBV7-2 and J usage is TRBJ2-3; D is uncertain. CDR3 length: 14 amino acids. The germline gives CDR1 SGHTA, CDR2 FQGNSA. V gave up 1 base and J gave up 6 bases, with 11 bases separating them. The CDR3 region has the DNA TGTGCCAGCAGCTTAGTTGCCCTGGTGGATACGCAGTATTTT. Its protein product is CASSLVALVDTQYF.

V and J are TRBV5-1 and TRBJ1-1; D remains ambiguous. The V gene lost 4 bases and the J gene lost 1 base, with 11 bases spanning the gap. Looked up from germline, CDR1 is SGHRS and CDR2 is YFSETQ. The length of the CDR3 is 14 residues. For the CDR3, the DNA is TGCGCCAGCAGCCGGGGAGAACAGAACACTGAAGCTTTCTTT. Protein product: CASSRGEQNTEAFF. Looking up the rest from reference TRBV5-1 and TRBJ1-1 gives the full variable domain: KAGVTQTPRYLIKTRGQQVTLSCSPISGHRSVSWYQQTPGQGLQFLFEYFSETQRNKGNFPGRFSGRQFSNSRSEMNVSTLELGDSALYLCASSRGEQNTEAFFGQGTRLTVV.

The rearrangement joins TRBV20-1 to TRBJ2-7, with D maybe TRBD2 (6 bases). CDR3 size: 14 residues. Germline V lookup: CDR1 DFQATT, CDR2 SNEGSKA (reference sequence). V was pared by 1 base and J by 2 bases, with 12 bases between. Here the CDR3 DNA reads TGCAGTGCTAGAGCACTAGCACGTCCCTACGAGCAGTACTTC. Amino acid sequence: CSARALARPYEQYF.

Here the CDR3 DNA reads TGTGCCAGCAGTCCTCGACTAATCAGGTTTCAAGAGACCCAGTACTTC. Translated, it gives CASSPRLIRFQETQYF. The rearrangement links TRBV12-3 or TRBV12-4 to TRBJ2-5; possible D gene TRBD2, 5 bases. There are 16 residues in the CDR3. V lost 5 bases and J 2 bases, leaving 18 bases between the germline ends.

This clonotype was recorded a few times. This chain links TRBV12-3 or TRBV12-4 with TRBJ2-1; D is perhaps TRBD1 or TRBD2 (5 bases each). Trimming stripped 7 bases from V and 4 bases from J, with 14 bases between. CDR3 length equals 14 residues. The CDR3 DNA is TGTGCCAGCACCCCGGGGCCAATTTACAATGAGCAGTTCTTC. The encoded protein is CASTPGPIYNEQFF.

The CDR3 region has the DNA TGCAGCGTGAGTGGTTTGAACACTGAAGCTTTCTTT. Protein sequence: CSVSGLNTEAFF. The chain joins TRBV29-1 to TRBJ1-1, with D uncertain. CDR1 is SQVTM, CDR2 ANQGSEA, per germline. The germline V and J ends were trimmed by 6 bases and 0 bases, with 8 bases remaining between them. The CDR3 runs to 12 residues.

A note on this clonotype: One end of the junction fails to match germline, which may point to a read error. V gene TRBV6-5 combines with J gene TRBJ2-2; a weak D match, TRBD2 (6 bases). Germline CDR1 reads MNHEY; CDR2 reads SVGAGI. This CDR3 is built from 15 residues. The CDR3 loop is CASSYSGRGTGQLFF. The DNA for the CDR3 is TGTGCCAGCAGTTACTCGGGGCGGGGTACCGGGCAGCTGTTTTTT.

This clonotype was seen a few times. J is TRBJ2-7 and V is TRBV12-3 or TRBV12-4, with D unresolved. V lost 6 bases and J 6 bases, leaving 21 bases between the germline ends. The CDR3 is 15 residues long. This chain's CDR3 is CASSYLSTSLGEQYF. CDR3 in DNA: TGTGCCAGCAGCTACCTCTCGACAAGTCTCGGCGAGCAGTACTTC.

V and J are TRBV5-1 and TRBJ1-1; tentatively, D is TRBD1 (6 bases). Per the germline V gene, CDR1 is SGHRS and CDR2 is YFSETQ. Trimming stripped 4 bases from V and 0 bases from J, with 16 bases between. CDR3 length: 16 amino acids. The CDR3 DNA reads TGCGCCAGCAGCACGGAACGGACAGCCATGAACACTGAAGCTTTCTTT. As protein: CASSTERTAMNTEAFF.

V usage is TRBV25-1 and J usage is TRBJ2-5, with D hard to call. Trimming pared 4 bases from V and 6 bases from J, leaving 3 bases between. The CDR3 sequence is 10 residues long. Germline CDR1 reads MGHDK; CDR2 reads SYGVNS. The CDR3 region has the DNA TGTGCCAGCAGTGCCAAGACCCAGTACTTC. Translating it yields CASSAKTQYF.

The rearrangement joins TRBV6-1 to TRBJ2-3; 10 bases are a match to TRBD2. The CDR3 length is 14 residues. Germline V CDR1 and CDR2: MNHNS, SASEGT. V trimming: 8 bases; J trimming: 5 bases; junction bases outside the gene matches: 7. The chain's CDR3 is CASGKLAGIDTQYF. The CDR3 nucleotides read TGTGCCAGCGGGAAACTAGCGGGGATAGATACGCAGTATTTT.

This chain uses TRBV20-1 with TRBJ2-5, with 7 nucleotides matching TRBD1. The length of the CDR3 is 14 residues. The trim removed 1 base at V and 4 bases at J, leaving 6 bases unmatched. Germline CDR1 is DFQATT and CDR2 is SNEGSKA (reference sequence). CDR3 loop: CSARGGQPVETQYF. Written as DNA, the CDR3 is TGCAGTGCTAGAGGGGGACAGCCAGTAGAGACCCAGTACTTC.

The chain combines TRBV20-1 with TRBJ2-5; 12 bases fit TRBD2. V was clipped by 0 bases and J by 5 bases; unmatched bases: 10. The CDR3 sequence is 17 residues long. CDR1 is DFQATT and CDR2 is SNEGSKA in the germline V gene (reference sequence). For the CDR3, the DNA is TGCAGTGCTAGAGATTATGCTAGCGGGGGGGTTTCGGAGACCCAGTACTTC. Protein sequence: CSARDYASGGVSETQYF.

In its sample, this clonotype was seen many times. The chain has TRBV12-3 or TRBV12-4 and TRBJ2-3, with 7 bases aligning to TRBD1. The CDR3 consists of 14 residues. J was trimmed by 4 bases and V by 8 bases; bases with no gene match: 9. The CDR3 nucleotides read TGTGCCAGCGGGATGACAGGGACCCCAGATACGCAGTATTTT. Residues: CASGMTGTPDTQYF.